What follows are 15 T cell receptor beta chains derived from one specimen sequenced in a study of shared clonotypes between healthy human individuals. Only in-frame clones appear in the TCRdb table, and some are missing; sequencing was by immunoSEQ multiplex PCR. The repertoire holds approximately 1,000,000 clones, with 70% to 80% as singletons. Specimen: memory CD4+ T cells from PBMCs. Subset given: CD45RA-negative fraction. These receptors were collected from a man between 18 and 29 years old in good health. Some clones in this sample may be carry-over from other donors' samples.

This chain joins TRBV30 and TRBJ2-7; D unclear. This CDR3 spans 13 amino acids. Looked up from germline, CDR1 is GTSNPN and CDR2 is SVGIG (reference sequence). Trimming pared 0 bases from V and 2 bases from J, leaving 8 bases between. The CDR3 protein is CAWSVQIPYEQYF. Here the CDR3 DNA reads TGTGCCTGGAGTGTACAAATACCCTACGAGCAGTACTTC.

A note on this clone: The same CDR3 can be traced to other DNA sequences in this sample. The J gene is TRBJ2-3, the V gene TRBV5-1, with 9 positions matching TRBD1. CDR3 size: 14 residues. CDR1 SGHRS and CDR2 YFSETQ come from the germline V gene. V shed 4 bases and J 5 bases; nucleotides not matched to a gene: 5. CDR3 residues: CASSRDREGDTQYF. The DNA of the CDR3 is TGCGCCAGCAGCCGGGACAGGGAAGGAGATACGCAGTATTTT.

This chain uses TRBV2 with TRBJ1-1; tentatively, D is TRBD1 (5 bases). The CDR3 runs 15 residues. V gave up 7 bases and J gave up 4 bases, with 19 bases separating them. Germline CDR1 SNHLY, CDR2 FYNNEI. CDR3 bases: TGTGCCAGCAACCCCCGGGGCGTCGGGGGCACTGAAGCTTTCTTT. Amino acids: CASNPRGVGGTEAFF.

V usage is TRBV5-1 and J usage is TRBJ1-4; TRBD1 matches 9 bases. The germline gives CDR1 SGHRS, CDR2 YFSETQ. The CDR3 sequence is 13 residues long. V shed 5 bases, J shed 6 bases, and the junction held 2 bases outside the gene matches. This chain's CDR3 is CASSRTGDEKLFF. The CDR3 DNA sequence: TGCGCCAGCAGTCGGACAGGGGATGAAAAACTGTTTTTT.

Only one count was recorded for this clone. The rearrangement joins TRBV19 to TRBJ2-3, with TRBD2 matching 13 bases. J lost 2 bases, V lost 5 bases, and 7 bases had no gene match. Germline CDR1 reads LNHDA; CDR2 reads SQIVND (reference sequence). This CDR3 spans 17 amino acids. The CDR3 DNA follows: TGTGCCAGTAGTTTCGGGACTAGCGGGGCCCACACAGATACGCAGTATTTT. It yields the protein CASSFGTSGAHTDTQYF.

The sample holds a few counts of this clone. The chain has TRBV19 and TRBJ2-7, with 16 bases lining up with TRBD2. CDR1 is LNHDA and CDR2 is SQIVND in the germline V gene (reference sequence). The CDR3 is made up of 18 amino acids. V shed 4 bases, J shed 6 bases, and the junction held 12 bases outside the gene matches. CDR3 nucleotides: TGTGCCAGTAGTAGCGCCGGGACTAGCGGGAGGGCCGGGTCCGAGCAGTACTTC. Amino acid sequence: CASSSAGTSGRAGSEQYF.

The rearrangement links TRBV28 to TRBJ1-4, with D uncertain. This CDR3 has 12 amino acids. The germline CDR1 and CDR2 sequences are MDHEN and SYDVKM. The V and J ends lost 5 bases and 12 bases respectively, with 13 bases between them. The CDR3 loop is CASSQRPRELFF. Here the CDR3 DNA reads TGTGCCAGCAGTCAGAGACCCCGGGAACTGTTTTTT.

The chain carries TRBV10-3 and TRBJ1-5; D perhaps matches TRBD1 (5 bases). Germline lookup yields CDR1 ENHRY and CDR2 SYGVKD. The CDR3 extends over 14 amino acids. Trimming shortened V by 1 base and J by 5 bases, and 9 bases separated the two germline ends. The CDR3 nucleotides read TGTGCCATCAGTGAGTGGGGGTTCGATCAGCCCCAGCATTTT. This sequence encodes CAISEWGFDQPQHF.

This chain links TRBV14 with TRBJ2-2, with a tentative D call TRBD2 (5 bases). V was clipped by 3 bases and J by 4 bases, with 12 bases between them. The germline CDR1 and CDR2 sequences are SGHDN and FVKESK. The CDR3 extends over 15 amino acids. CDR3 protein: CASSQQLGSTGELFF. Here the CDR3 DNA reads TGTGCCAGCAGCCAGCAACTAGGAAGCACCGGGGAGCTGTTTTTT.

About this clone itself: A read error is possible here, since a much larger clone lies one base away. Other DNA sequences in the sample encode the same CDR3. The V call is TRBV7-3, the J call TRBJ1-1, with 7 positions matching TRBD1. Germline CDR1 and CDR2: SGHTA and FQGTGA. Unmatched junction bases numbered 1, after V lost 3 bases and J lost 0 bases. The CDR3 is 14 amino acids. The CDR3 bases are TGTGCCAGCAGCTTGGACAGGCTGAACACTGAAGCTTTCTTT. Translated, it gives CASSLDRLNTEAFF.

A note on this clone: Other DNA sequences from this sample encode an identical CDR3 as well. The chain carries TRBV7-6 and TRBJ2-2; D ambiguous. This CDR3 spans 11 amino acids. The V end lost 0 bases, the J end lost 7 bases, and 0 bases lay between the germline ends. Germline-derived CDR1 and CDR2 are SGHVS and FNYEAQ. CDR3 residues: CASSLAGELFF. In DNA form, the CDR3 reads TGTGCCAGCAGCTTAGCCGGGGAGCTGTTTTTT.

V is TRBV5-4 and J is TRBJ2-3; 16 nucleotides agree with TRBD2. After removal of 4 bases from V and 4 bases from J, the junction contained 9 bases not matched to a gene. The CDR3 runs 18 residues. The germline V gene has CDR1 SGHNT and CDR2 YYREEE (reference sequence). The CDR3 sequence: CASSRGTSGRAVADTQYF. DNA of the CDR3: TGTGCCAGCAGCAGGGGGACTAGCGGGAGGGCCGTGGCAGATACGCAGTATTTT.

This clone occurred a few times. This chain uses TRBV4-2 with TRBJ1-5, with D unresolved. CDR1 and CDR2 from the germline V gene are LGHNA and YNFKEQ. Trimming removed 0 bases from V and 0 bases from J, with 9 bases in between. This CDR3 is 16 amino acids long. CDR3 nucleotides: TGTGCCAGCAGCCAAGAGGTCGGATATAGCAATCAGCCCCAGCATTTT. As protein: CASSQEVGYSNQPQHF.

The rearrangement links TRBV12-5 to TRBJ1-1; the D gene is possibly TRBD1 (5 bases). Germline values: CDR1 LGHNT, CDR2 FRNRAP. V lost 0 bases and J 5 bases, leaving 13 bases between the germline ends. This CDR3 comprises 15 residues. This CDR3 reads CASGLVLGDSTEAFF. For the CDR3, the DNA is TGTGCTAGTGGTTTGGTCTTGGGGGATTCGACTGAAGCTTTCTTT.

In DNA, the CDR3 is TGTGCCAGCAGTTTGTACGATATGGGGCTAGCGCACTCCTACAATGAGCAGTTCTTC. This encodes CASSLYDMGLAHSYNEQFF. The V and J genes are TRBV27 and TRBJ2-1, with D possibly matching TRBD2 (6 bases). The germline V and J ends were trimmed by 3 bases and 0 bases, with 21 bases remaining between them. This CDR3 has 19 residues. Germline CDR1 MNHEY, CDR2 SMNVEV (reference sequence).